This note documents a single T cell receptor (beta chain) sequence. This clone was seen only once. Its antigen is currently not known. No base qualities exist here, and no much larger clone lies one base off it. These data come from a study of blood T cell repertoires in COVID-19 (dated by TCRdb to between 2020 and 2021). About the study as a whole: Samples from collaborators originated in the United States, Italy and Spain and spanned both the acute and convalescent phases of COVID-19. The prospective study material was composed of cDNA or gDNA derived from T cells, B-cell-depleted T cells, or PBMCs. Subjects who had been exposed to COVID-19, were actively infected with it, or had recovered from it provided the deeply sampled blood TCRbeta repertoires that made up the dataset. The repertoires were released in a freely available public database meant as a resource for research on the immune response to SARS-CoV-2. The samples were drawn from the first 160 participants of the ongoing ImmuneRACE study and from 950 to 1,500 subjects provided by 6 global collaborators. Sample metadata almost always included a de-identified subject ID, COVID-19 status, age in years and sex. Where available, HLA class I and class II types were obtained from metadata supplied by the sample provider rather than from assay-based typing. Summary of the overall study and its limitations: The amount of clinical and demographic metadata varied by source and participant and was provided uncurated.

Whole blood was collected in K2EDTA tubes by collaborating institutions according to the institutions' own protocols. Collaborator samples were shipped for TCRbeta analysis as frozen whole blood, isolated PBMCs, or DNA extracted from either sample type. The immunoSEQ Assay, a bias-controlled multiplex PCR, was used to amplify TCRbeta CDR3 regions from genomic DNA. The authors' analysis ran thus. Nucleated cell counts per sample were estimated from amplification of reference gene primers within the assay. To quantify the absolute abundance of each unique TCRbeta CDR3 rearrangement, sequence reads were collapsed and filtered. For each sample, productive Simpson clonality was calculated by taking the square root of Simpson's diversity index across productive rearrangements. Entries here come from immuneACCESS through TCRdb and include only in-frame sequences with V and J called. Some clones fail to appear in such tables; in the studies checked, an unresolved V gene covers under half of the shortfall, and the cause of the remainder is unknown. V, J and clone size derive from that table, while D and trimming were established from the DNA sequence. Counted in this sample were about 73,000 clones; around four fifths of them appeared once. The ten largest clones add up to 5.3% of the sample.

This TCR derives from a man aged 50 or older with active COVID-19. Sequencing was performed on peripheral blood.

The DNA reads TGTGCCAGCAGCTACCCCCGAGCGGGAGAGTACGAGCAGTACTTC. Its protein product is CASSYPRAGEYEQYF. The chain uses TRBV7-2 and TRBJ2-7, and TRBD2 aligns with 8 junction nucleotides. The cysteine opens and the phenylalanine closes a CDR3 of 15 amino acids. Only the CDR3 DNA stays, 45 bases, in frame from base 1. After removal of 4 bases from V and 4 bases from J, the junction retains 9 bases not matched to a gene. CDR1 and CDR2 are drawn from the germline V gene: SGHTA, FQGNSA. Here the CDR3 is joined to the reference TRBV7-2 and TRBJ2-7 genes, and the full variable domain is: GAGVSQSPSNKVTEKGKDVELRCDPISGHTALYWYRQSLGQGLEFLIYFQGNSAPDKSGLPSDRFSAERTGGSVSTLTIQRTQQEDSAVYLCASSYPRAGEYEQYFGPGTRLTVT.